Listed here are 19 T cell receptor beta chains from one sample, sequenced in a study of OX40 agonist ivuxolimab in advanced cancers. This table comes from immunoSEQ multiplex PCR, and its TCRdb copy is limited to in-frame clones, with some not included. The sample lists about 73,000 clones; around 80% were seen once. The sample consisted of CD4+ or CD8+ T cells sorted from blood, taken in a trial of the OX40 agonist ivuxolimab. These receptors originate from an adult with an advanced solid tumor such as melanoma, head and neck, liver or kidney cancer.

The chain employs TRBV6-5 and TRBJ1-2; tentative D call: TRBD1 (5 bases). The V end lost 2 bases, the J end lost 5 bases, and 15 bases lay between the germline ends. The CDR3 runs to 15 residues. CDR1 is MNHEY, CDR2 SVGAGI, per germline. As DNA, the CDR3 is TGTGCCAGCAGTTACGTGGTGGGGGAAGGTTATGGCTACACCTTC. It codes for CASSYVVGEGYGYTF.

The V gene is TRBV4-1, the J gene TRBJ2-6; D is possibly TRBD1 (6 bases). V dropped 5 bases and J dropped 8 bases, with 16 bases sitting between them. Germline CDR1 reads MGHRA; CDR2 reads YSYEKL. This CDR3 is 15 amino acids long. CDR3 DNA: TGCGCCAGCAGCAACCTACTTCAGGGGTCCAACGTCCTGACTTTC. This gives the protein CASSNLLQGSNVLTF.

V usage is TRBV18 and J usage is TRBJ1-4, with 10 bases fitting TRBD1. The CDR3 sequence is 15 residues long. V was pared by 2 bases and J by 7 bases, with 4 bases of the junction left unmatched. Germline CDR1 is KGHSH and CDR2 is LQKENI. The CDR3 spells CASSPRGQGTEKLFF. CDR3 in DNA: TGTGCCAGCTCACCAAGGGGACAGGGGACTGAAAAACTGTTTTTT.

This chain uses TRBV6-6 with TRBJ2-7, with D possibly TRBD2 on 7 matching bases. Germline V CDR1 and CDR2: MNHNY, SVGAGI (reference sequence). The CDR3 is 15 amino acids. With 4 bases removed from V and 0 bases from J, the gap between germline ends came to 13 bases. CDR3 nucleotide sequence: TGTGCCAGCAGTTCCTCCGGGGGGCCCTCCTACGAGCAGTACTTC. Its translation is CASSSSGGPSYEQYF.

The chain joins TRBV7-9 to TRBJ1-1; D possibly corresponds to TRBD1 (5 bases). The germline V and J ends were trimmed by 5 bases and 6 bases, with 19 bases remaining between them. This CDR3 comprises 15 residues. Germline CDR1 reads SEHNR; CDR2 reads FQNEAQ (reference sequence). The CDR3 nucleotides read TGTGCCAGCAGCACGGGACGGGGCACCGCGTCTGAAGCTTTCTTT. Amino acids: CASSTGRGTASEAFF.

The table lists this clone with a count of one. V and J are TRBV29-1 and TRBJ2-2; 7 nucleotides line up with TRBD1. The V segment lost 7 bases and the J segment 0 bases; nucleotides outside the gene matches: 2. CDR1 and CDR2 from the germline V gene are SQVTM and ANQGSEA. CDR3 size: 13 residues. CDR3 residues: CSADRSNTGELFF. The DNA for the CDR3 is TGCAGCGCGGACAGGTCGAACACCGGGGAGCTGTTTTTT.

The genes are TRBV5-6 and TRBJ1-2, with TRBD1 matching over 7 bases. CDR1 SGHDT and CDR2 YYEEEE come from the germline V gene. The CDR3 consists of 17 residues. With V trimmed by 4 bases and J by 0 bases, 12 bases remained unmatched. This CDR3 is CASSGDREGITNYGYTF. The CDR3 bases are TGTGCCAGCAGCGGCGACAGGGAGGGGATAACTAACTATGGCTACACCTTC.

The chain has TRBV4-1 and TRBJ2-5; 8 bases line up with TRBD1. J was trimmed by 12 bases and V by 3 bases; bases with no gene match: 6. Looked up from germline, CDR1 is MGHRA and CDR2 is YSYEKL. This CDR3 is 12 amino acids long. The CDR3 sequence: CASSHVTGDEYF. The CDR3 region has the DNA TGCGCCAGCAGCCACGTGACAGGGGACGAGTACTTC.

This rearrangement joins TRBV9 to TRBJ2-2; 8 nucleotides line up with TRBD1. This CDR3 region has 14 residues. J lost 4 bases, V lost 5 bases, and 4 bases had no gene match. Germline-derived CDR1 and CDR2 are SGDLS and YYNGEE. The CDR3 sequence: CASRGQGGTGELFF. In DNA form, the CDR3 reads TGTGCCAGCAGAGGACAGGGTGGCACCGGGGAGCTGTTTTTT.

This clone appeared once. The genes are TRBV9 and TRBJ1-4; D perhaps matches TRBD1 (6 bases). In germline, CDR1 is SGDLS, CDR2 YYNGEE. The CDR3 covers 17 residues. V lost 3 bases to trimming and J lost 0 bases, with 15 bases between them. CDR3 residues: CASSEQGYVTTNEKLFF. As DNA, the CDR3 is TGTGCCAGCAGCGAGCAGGGGTACGTGACAACTAATGAAAAACTGTTTTTT.

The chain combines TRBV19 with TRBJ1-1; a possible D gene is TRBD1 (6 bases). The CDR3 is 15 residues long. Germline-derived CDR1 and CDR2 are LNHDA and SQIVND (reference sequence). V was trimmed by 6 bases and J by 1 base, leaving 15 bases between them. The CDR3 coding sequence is TGTGCCAGTAGACCGGCCAAACAGGGGAACACTGAAGCTTTCTTT. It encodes CASRPAKQGNTEAFF. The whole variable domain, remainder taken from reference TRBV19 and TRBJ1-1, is DGGITQSPKYLFRKEGQNVTLSCEQNLNHDAMYWYRQDPGQGLRLIYYSQIVNDFQKGDIAEGYSVSREKKESFPLTVTSAQKNPTAFYLCASRPAKQGNTEAFFGQGTRLTVV.

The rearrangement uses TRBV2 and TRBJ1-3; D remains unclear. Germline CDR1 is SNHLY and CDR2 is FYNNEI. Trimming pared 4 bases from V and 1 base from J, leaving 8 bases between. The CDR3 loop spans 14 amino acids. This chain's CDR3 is CASSASASGNTIYF. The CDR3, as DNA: TGTGCCAGCAGTGCGTCGGCGTCTGGAAACACCATATATTTT. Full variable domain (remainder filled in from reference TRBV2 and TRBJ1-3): EPEVTQTPSHQVTQMGQEVILRCVPISNHLYFYWYRQILGQKVEFLVSFYNNEISEKSEIFDDQFSVERPDGSNFTLKIRSTKLEDSAMYFCASSASASGNTIYFGEGSWLTVV.

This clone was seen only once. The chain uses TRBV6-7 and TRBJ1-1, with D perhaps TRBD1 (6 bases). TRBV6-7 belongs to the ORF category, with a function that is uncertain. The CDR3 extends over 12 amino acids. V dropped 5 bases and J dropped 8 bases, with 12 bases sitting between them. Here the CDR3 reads CASSVQGLEAFF. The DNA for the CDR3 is TGTGCCAGCAGTGTGCAGGGGTTAGAAGCTTTCTTT.

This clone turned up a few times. The CDR3 region has the DNA TGCAGCGTTCACCGGGACAGGGCCACATCTAAAAATGAAGCTTTCTTT. It codes for CSVHRDRATSKNEAFF. The chain has TRBV29-1 and TRBJ1-1; 9 bases align to TRBD1. Per the germline V gene, CDR1 is SQVTM and CDR2 is ANQGSEA. The length of the CDR3 is 16 residues. V trimming: 5 bases; J trimming: 7 bases; junction bases outside the gene matches: 17.

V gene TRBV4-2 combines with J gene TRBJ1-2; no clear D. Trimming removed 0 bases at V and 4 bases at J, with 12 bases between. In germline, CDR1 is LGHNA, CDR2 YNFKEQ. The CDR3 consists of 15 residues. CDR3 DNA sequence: TGTGCCAGCAGCCAAGATGTTCAAGGTGTCTATGGCTACACCTTC. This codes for CASSQDVQGVYGYTF.

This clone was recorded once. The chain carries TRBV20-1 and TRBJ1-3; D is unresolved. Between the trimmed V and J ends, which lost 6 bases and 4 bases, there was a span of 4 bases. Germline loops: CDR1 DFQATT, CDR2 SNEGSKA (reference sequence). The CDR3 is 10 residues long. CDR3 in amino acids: CSAVGNTIYF. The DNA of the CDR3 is TGCAGTGCAGTGGGAAACACCATATATTTT.

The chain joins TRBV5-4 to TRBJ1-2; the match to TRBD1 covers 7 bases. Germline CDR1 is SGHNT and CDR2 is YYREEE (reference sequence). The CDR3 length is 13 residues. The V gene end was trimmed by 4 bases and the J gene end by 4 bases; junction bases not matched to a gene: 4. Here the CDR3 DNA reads TGTGCCAGCAGCGGAGGGGACAGCTATGGCTACACCTTC. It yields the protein CASSGGDSYGYTF.

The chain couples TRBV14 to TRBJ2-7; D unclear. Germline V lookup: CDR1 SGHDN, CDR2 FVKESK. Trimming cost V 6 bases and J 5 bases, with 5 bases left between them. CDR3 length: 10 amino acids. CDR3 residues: CASSLDEQYF. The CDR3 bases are TGTGCCAGCAGTTTGGACGAGCAGTACTTC.

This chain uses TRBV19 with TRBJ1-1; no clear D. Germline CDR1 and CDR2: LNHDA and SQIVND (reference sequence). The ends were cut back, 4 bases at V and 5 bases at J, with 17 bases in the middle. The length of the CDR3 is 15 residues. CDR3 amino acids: CASSSWTPGRTEAFF. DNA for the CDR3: TGTGCCAGTAGTAGTTGGACGCCTGGGAGGACTGAAGCTTTCTTT.